The following is a TCR beta chain sequence with its context. What it binds is unknown. Here immunoSEQ multiplex PCR was the method, and the copy in TCRdb shows in-frame clones only, minus some. The profile shows about 20,000 clones, roughly nine tenths of them singletons. Sampled 1 year posttransplant, controls received myeloablative marrow transplants, methotrexate and a calcineurin inhibitor. Trimming removed 5 bases from V and 1 base from J; junction bases left unmatched: 12. Germline V gives CDR1 MDHEN, CDR2 SYDVKM. The CDR3 length is 18 residues. This sample stems from a study of T cells after posttransplantation cyclophosphamide. Findings and caveats of the study: Donor-recipient repertoire similarity was low at 1-2 months, rising over year one. Skin or GI-infiltrating T cells shared few TRB sequences with blood. After PTCy, TRB diversity resembled that of CNI/methotrexate controls.

The source material was PBMCs, sampled after an allogeneic stem cell transplant with a calcineurin inhibitor and methotrexate. This TCR derives from a female patient aged 50-59 years who received an allogeneic stem cell transplant from an unrelated donor, was CMV-positive, and had chronic GVHD only. Some T cells may be supplied by the graft donor. This chain joins TRBV28 and TRBJ2-3; 10 bases align to TRBD2. Here the CDR3 DNA reads TGTGCCAGCAGTACACTAGCGGGAATGCTCCGGGGCACAGATACGCAGTATTTT. Its translation: CASSTLAGMLRGTDTQYF.